What follows are 7 T cell receptor beta chains derived from one specimen sequenced in a study of metastatic and nonmetastatic thyroid tumors. TCRdb reanalyzed the PCR reads with MiXCR. Seen here are fewer than 40,000 clones, under 20% observed once, and the top ten hold about an eighth. Thyroid surgery was performed in patients who had received no treatment beforehand. Source material: tumor tissue. The receptor set was obtained from a female donor with papillary thyroid cancer or a benign thyroid nodule (not recorded which). Some clones in this sample may be carry-over from other donors' samples.

A few counts support this clone. Without the conserved terminal phenylalanine or tryptophan, this CDR3 likely stems from a read error. The V gene is TRBV6-2 or TRBV6-3, the J gene TRBJ2-5; 9 nucleotides align to TRBD1. CDR1 is MNHEY and CDR2 is SVGEGT in the germline V gene. The CDR3 sequence is 16 residues long. The CDR3 reads CASSYSGQGFFETQYL. Here the CDR3 DNA reads TGTGCCAGCAGTTACTCCGGACAGGGGTTTTTTGAGACACAGTACTTA.

This clone was recorded at least ten times. The V call is TRBV11-2, the J call TRBJ1-2; D possibly corresponds to TRBD1 (6 bases). V was shortened by 3 bases and J by 7 bases, with 12 bases between the two germline ends. The CDR3 extends over 13 amino acids. The germline V gene encodes CDR1 SGHAT and CDR2 FQNNGV. Written as DNA, the CDR3 is TGTGCCAGCAGCTTGGCAGGGGAGGGTGGCTACACCTTC. Translating gives CASSLAGEGGYTF. Drawing the rest from reference TRBV11-2 and TRBJ1-2, the complete variable domain is EAGVAQSPRYKIIEKRQSVAFWCNPISGHATLYWYQQILGQGPKLLIQFQNNGVVDDSQLPKDRFSAERLKGVDSTLKIQPAKLEDSAVYLCASSLAGEGGYTFGSGTRLTVV.

This clone came up many times. The chain recombines TRBV7-2 with TRBJ2-7; D ambiguous. Trimming removed 1 base at V and 0 bases at J, with 10 bases between. This CDR3 is built from 15 residues. Germline V gives CDR1 SGHTA, CDR2 FQGNSA. The CDR3 is CASSLGGSFSYEQYF. CDR3 bases: TGTGCCAGCAGCTTAGGTGGGTCATTCTCCTACGAGCAGTACTTC.

This clone was found many times. The chain is built from TRBV9 and TRBJ2-1, with D perhaps matching TRBD1 (6 bases). Germline V CDR1 and CDR2: SGDLS, YYNGEE. The CDR3 contains 15 residues. V shed 1 base and J shed 3 bases, with 11 bases lying between them. In DNA form, the CDR3 reads TGTGCCAGCAGCGTATCCACAGGGATCTACAATGAGCAGTTCTTC. It specifies CASSVSTGIYNEQFF.

This clone was found many times. V is TRBV6-5 and J is TRBJ1-5; D not resolved. V lost 2 bases to trimming and J lost 5 bases, with 10 bases between them. The CDR3 covers 14 residues. The germline gives CDR1 MNHEY, CDR2 SVGAGI. The CDR3 region has the DNA TGTGCCAGCAGTTACCTCACAGCAGATCAGCCCCAGCATTTT. It translates to CASSYLTADQPQHF.

The table lists this clone with many counts. The chain couples TRBV20-1 to TRBJ2-2; D is unresolved. The CDR3 contains 14 residues. With 1 base removed from V and 4 bases from J, the gap between germline ends came to 10 bases. The germline V gene has CDR1 DFQATT and CDR2 SNEGSKA (reference sequence). In DNA, the CDR3 is TGCAGTGCTAGAGTGAGTGGAAGCACCGGGGAGCTGTTTTTT. Residues: CSARVSGSTGELFF.

V and J are TRBV6-1 and TRBJ1-2; D is uncertain. V shed 9 bases and J shed 3 bases, with 20 bases lying between them. The CDR3 covers 15 residues. CDR1 and CDR2 (germline): MNHNS, SASEGT. The CDR3 is CASSERQSRDYGYTF. For the CDR3, the DNA is TGTGCCAGTTCGGAACGTCAGTCTAGGGACTATGGCTACACCTTC.